This record concerns one T cell receptor beta chain sequence. This specimen belongs to a study of blood T cell repertoires in COVID-19. Overall study context: Acute and convalescent COVID-19 samples came from the United States, Italy and Spain. T cells, B-cell-depleted T cells, or PBMCs supplied cDNA or gDNA.

Enrolled during active infection, Seattle patients were then followed longitudinally. Source study methods: Amplification of reference gene primers provided the estimated nucleated cell counts. Using immunoSEQ multiplex PCR, the repertoire was profiled, and TCRdb retains in-frame clones only, with some absent. The V and J calls and clone size are taken from that table; D and trimming were inferred from the DNA. The sample has roughly 150,000 clones; less than 85% are singletons. Germline V gives CDR1 KGHDR, CDR2 SFDVKD. Trimming at V came to 4 bases and at J to 7 bases, leaving 7 bases not matched to a gene. This CDR3 contains 15 residues.

The sequenced sample consisted of peripheral blood. V gene TRBV24-1 combines with J gene TRBJ2-1; 9 nucleotides align to TRBD1. The clonotype was recovered from a woman aged 55-70 years with COVID-19, enrolled during active disease. The CDR3 DNA reads as TGTGCCACCAGTGAACTAGACAGGGGGGCTAATGAGCAGTTCTTC. It encodes CATSELDRGANEQFF.